This TCR beta chain emerged from a study of cytomegalovirus exposure and HLA in healthy donors. Study-wide context: According to later analysis, the same platform produced the 120 validation and approximately 700 first-cohort repertoires.

Comments on this clone: Its target is unknown.

The study's findings and limits: Most TCR sequences proved rare, with some public TCRs found in many donors.

The validation cohort, a group of more than 95 subjects, included the donors and was separate from the roughly 600-subject first cohort. Assay used: immunoSEQ multiplex PCR; TCRdb lists only in-frame clones, some missing. This table holds 35,000 to 50,000 clones, 93% found once. Germline CDR1 is LGHNA and CDR2 is YNFKEQ. The J segment lost 1 base and the V segment lost 1 base, leaving 6 bases of the junction unmatched. This CDR3 contains 17 residues. The TCR originated in a woman between 18 and 30 years old in good health and CMV-seronegative. Sequenced sample: PBMCs. V usage is TRBV4-2 and J usage is TRBJ1-5, with TRBD1 identical over 8 bases. The CDR3, as DNA: TGTGCCAGCAGCCAAGTTTGGGACAGGAAGAGCAATCAGCCCCAGCATTTT. Its translation: CASSQVWDRKSNQPQHF.